This TCR beta chain appears in the sequencing data of a study of blood T cell repertoires in COVID-19. The wider study: Sites across the United States, Italy and Spain contributed samples from acute and convalescent COVID-19.

Authors' data handling: For nucleated cells, counts were estimated from reference gene primer amplification. Clones were sequenced by immunoSEQ multiplex PCR, and TCRdb holds only the in-frame ones, with some missing. The V and J calls and the clone size are those of that table, but D and trimming were determined from the DNA. The sample has 120,000 or so clones, roughly three quarters seen once. After removal of 3 bases from V and 9 bases from J, the junction contained 4 bases not matched to a gene. In germline, CDR1 is DFQATT, CDR2 SNEGSKA (reference sequence). This CDR3 is 13 amino acids long. Sequenced: peripheral blood. The chain uses TRBV20-1 and TRBJ2-1; 11 nucleotides agree with TRBD2. This sequence was found in a man aged 40-50 years with active or convalescent COVID-19. The CDR3 sequence: CSASSGRASEQFF. CDR3 coding DNA: TGCAGTGCTAGTAGCGGGAGGGCAAGTGAGCAGTTCTTC.